A single sample gave rise to the 29 T cell receptor beta chains below, sequenced in a study of vaccination effects on CD4 cells after COVID-19. Only in-frame clones appear in the TCRdb table, and some are missing; sequencing was by immunoSEQ multiplex PCR. Altogether about 45,000 clones are present, 65% to 80% being singletons, with the ten largest covering 9.5% to 10%. Culturing for approximately 10 days preceded CD4+ T cell isolation. Vaccination of participants consisted of two doses of either the BNT162b2 or mRNA-1273 vaccine. Their antigens are not known. The sample consisted of CD4+ T cells from PBMCs cultured without peptide, taken after COVID-19 vaccination. The receptor set was obtained from a human donor who received a COVID-19 vaccine.

This sequence joins TRBV19 and TRBJ1-4, with D perhaps TRBD1 (6 bases). The ends were cut back, 7 bases at V and 8 bases at J, with 14 bases in the middle. This CDR3 is built from 13 residues. Germline loops: CDR1 LNHDA, CDR2 SQIVND (reference sequence). The CDR3: CASTRGGQEKLFF. The CDR3 DNA follows: TGTGCCAGTACCCGCGGGGGGCAGGAAAAACTGTTTTTT.

CDR3 loop: CASSRGEDGNTIYF. CDR3 bases: TGTGCCAGCAGCCGAGGAGAGGATGGAAACACCATATATTTT. The chain is built from TRBV3-1 (or the pseudogene TRBV3-2) and TRBJ1-3; no clear D. Looked up from germline, CDR1 is LGHDT and CDR2 is YNNKEL (reference sequence). CDR3 length equals 14 residues. Trimming left V 4 bases short and J 3 bases short, with 10 bases between.

This clone has just a few counts. The chain couples TRBV6-5 to TRBJ2-1, with no clear D. This CDR3 spans 14 amino acids. Germline CDR1 reads MNHEY; CDR2 reads SVGAGI. V dropped 7 bases and J dropped 8 bases, with 18 bases sitting between them. The CDR3 loop is CASNRFDGRDEQFF. The DNA for the CDR3 is TGTGCCAGCAATAGGTTCGATGGGCGCGATGAGCAGTTCTTC.

This chain links TRBV3-1 (or the pseudogene TRBV3-2) with TRBJ2-3; D is ambiguous. The germline CDR1 and CDR2 sequences are LGHDT and YNNKEL (reference sequence). Between the trimmed V and J ends, which lost 4 bases and 4 bases, there was a span of 9 bases. The CDR3 sequence is 13 residues long. DNA of the CDR3: TGTGCCAGCAGCCCCAGATGGGCAGATACGCAGTATTTT. Translation: CASSPRWADTQYF.

This clone was seen more than once but under ten times. CDR3 protein: CASRFTGGGEAFF. Written as DNA, the CDR3 is TGTGCCAGCAGGTTTACAGGGGGCGGTGAAGCTTTCTTT. The rearrangement uses TRBV6-5 and TRBJ1-1; 9 bases fit TRBD1. CDR1 and CDR2 from the germline V gene are MNHEY and SVGAGI. J lost 7 bases, V lost 6 bases, and 6 bases had no gene match. The CDR3 extends over 13 amino acids.

V usage is TRBV27 and J usage is TRBJ1-4, with D unresolved. V dropped 5 bases and J dropped 0 bases, with 7 bases sitting between them. This CDR3 has 14 residues. Per the germline V gene, CDR1 is MNHEY and CDR2 is SMNVEV (reference sequence). CDR3 region: CASSGVATNEKLFF. In DNA, the CDR3 is TGTGCCAGCAGTGGAGTTGCAACTAATGAAAAACTGTTTTTT.

J is TRBJ2-1 and V is TRBV7-7, with 14 positions matching TRBD2. The CDR3 runs to 17 residues. Germline lookup yields CDR1 SSHAT and CDR2 FNYEAQ (reference sequence). The junction had 8 bases not matched to a gene; V was cut back by 4 bases and J by 6 bases. The chain's CDR3 is CASSSGRLAGGPNEQFF. The CDR3 region has the DNA TGTGCCAGCAGCTCGGGAAGACTAGCGGGAGGGCCCAATGAGCAGTTCTTC.

The rearrangement links TRBV11-2 to TRBJ2-7; 8 nucleotides agree with TRBD1. The CDR3 spans 13 residues. V lost 1 base, J lost 9 bases, and 5 bases stayed unmatched. From germline, CDR1 is SGHAT and CDR2 FQNNGV. The CDR3 DNA reads as TGTGCCAGCAGCTTAGCGGGACAGGATCGGCAGTACTTC. Protein product: CASSLAGQDRQYF. The variable domain in full, completed from reference TRBV11-2 and TRBJ2-7, reads EAGVAQSPRYKIIEKRQSVAFWCNPISGHATLYWYQQILGQGPKLLIQFQNNGVVDDSQLPKDRFSAERLKGVDSTLKIQPAKLEDSAVYLCASSLAGQDRQYFGPGTRLTVT.

In this sample, this clone turned up once. The rearrangement joins TRBV5-4 to TRBJ1-3; D may be TRBD1 (5 bases). The CDR3 is made up of 17 amino acids. With 3 bases removed from V and 0 bases from J, the gap between germline ends came to 16 bases. In germline, CDR1 is SGHNT, CDR2 YYREEE (reference sequence). CDR3 in amino acids: CASSWGGGGVSGNTIYF. The CDR3, as DNA: TGTGCCAGCAGCTGGGGGGGTGGCGGCGTCTCTGGAAACACCATATATTTT.

This chain links TRBV6-2 or TRBV6-3 with TRBJ2-2, with D unresolved. The germline V gene encodes CDR1 MNHEY and CDR2 SVGEGT. The V end lost 3 bases, the J end lost 3 bases, and 8 bases lay between the germline ends. This CDR3 spans 14 amino acids. The CDR3 loop is CASSYLRYTGELFF. DNA of the CDR3: TGTGCCAGCAGTTATCTCCGATACACCGGGGAGCTGTTTTTT.

The chain joins TRBV5-4 to TRBJ1-1; 7 nucleotides line up with TRBD1. The CDR3 contains 16 residues. V dropped 4 bases and J dropped 0; count of bases not matched to a gene: 9. CDR1 is SGHNT and CDR2 is YYREEE in the germline V gene (reference sequence). The CDR3: CASSPTGNYMNTEAFF. The DNA for the CDR3 is TGTGCCAGCAGCCCGACAGGGAATTACATGAACACTGAAGCTTTCTTT.

The V call is TRBV3-1 (or the pseudogene TRBV3-2), the J call TRBJ1-3, with no clear D. Trimming stripped 4 bases from V and 4 bases from J, with 14 bases between. The CDR3 has 15 amino acids. Germline V gene data show CDR1 as LGHDT and CDR2 as YNNKEL (reference sequence). The CDR3 protein is CASSLDRLSGNTIYF. DNA for the CDR3: TGTGCCAGCAGCCTTGACCGTCTGTCGGGAAACACCATATATTTT.

In this sample, this clone turned up a few times. The V call is TRBV5-1, the J call TRBJ1-6, with 7 bases fitting TRBD1. CDR1 and CDR2 (germline): SGHRS, YFSETQ. This CDR3 region has 14 residues. V was pared by 4 bases and J by 10 bases, with 8 bases of the junction left unmatched. The CDR3, as DNA: TGCGCCAGCAGCATAACAGGGGACGACTCACCCCTCCACTTT. This codes for CASSITGDDSPLHF.

The chain carries TRBV18 and TRBJ2-7; the match to TRBD2 covers 8 bases. Germline V CDR1 and CDR2: KGHSH, LQKENI. J gave up 7 bases and V 2 bases, and 13 bases lay outside the gene matches. This CDR3 has 16 residues. The CDR3 DNA is TGTGCCAGCTCACCAAGCTCGAGCGGGAGAAGGGGTGAGCAGTACTTC. This encodes CASSPSSSGRRGEQYF.

This clone was detected once. The chain uses TRBV5-1 and TRBJ2-3; D might be TRBD2 (6 bases). Germline V gene lookup returns CDR1 SGHRS and CDR2 YFSETQ. The CDR3 covers 13 residues. The V gene lost 10 bases and the J gene lost 0 bases, with 12 bases spanning the gap. In DNA, the CDR3 is TGCGCCTGGCGGGACCCGAGCACAGATACGCAGTATTTT. Translation gives CAWRDPSTDTQYF. Together with reference TRBV5-1 and TRBJ2-3, the CDR3 gives the full variable domain: KAGVTQTPRYLIKTRGQQVTLSCSPISGHRSVSWYQQTPGQGLQFLFEYFSETQRNKGNFPGRFSGRQFSNSRSEMNVSTLELGDSALYLCAWRDPSTDTQYFGPGTRLTVL.

This clone has only a few counts. CDR3 protein: CATSKQGTGELFF. CDR3 sequence (DNA): TGTGCCACCAGCAAACAGGGGACCGGGGAGCTGTTTTTT. The chain carries TRBV24-1 and TRBJ2-2; 7 bases match TRBD1. Germline CDR1 is KGHDR and CDR2 is SFDVKD. The trim removed 7 bases at V and 5 bases at J, leaving 3 bases unmatched. This CDR3 has 13 amino acids.

CDR3 coding DNA: TGCGCCAGCAGCTCCCTAGCGGGGGGAGGTTACAATGAGCAGTTCTTC. Its protein is CASSSLAGGGYNEQFF. The chain carries TRBV5-1 and TRBJ2-1, with 11 bases lining up with TRBD2. The CDR3 is 16 residues long. CDR1 and CDR2 from the germline V gene are SGHRS and YFSETQ. V dropped 3 bases and J dropped 4; count of bases not matched to a gene: 6.

In its sample, this clone was seen once. The chain uses TRBV11-2 and TRBJ2-7, with D possibly matching TRBD2 (5 bases). This CDR3 has 13 amino acids. Trimming left V 3 bases short and J 3 bases short, with 9 bases between. CDR1 is SGHAT, CDR2 FQNNGV, per germline. CDR3 DNA sequence: TGTGCCAGCAGCTTCACGGGGAACTACGAGCAGTACTTC. It yields the protein CASSFTGNYEQYF.

The chain is built from TRBV10-3 and TRBJ1-2; 7 bases align to TRBD1. The CDR3 totals 17 residues. After removal of 11 bases from V and 1 base from J, the junction contained 19 bases not matched to a gene. Per germline, CDR1 ENHRY and CDR2 SYGVKD. In DNA, the CDR3 is TGTGCCGCGAGAGTCGAGACAGGGCCAGCACTTAACTATGGCTACACCTTC. It specifies CAARVETGPALNYGYTF.

This chain uses TRBV7-9 with TRBJ1-2; weak D call: TRBD1 (6 bases). In germline, CDR1 is SEHNR, CDR2 FQNEAQ (reference sequence). V shed 1 base and J shed 1 base, with 10 bases lying between them. There are 15 residues in the CDR3. The chain's CDR3 is CASSLGTAVNYGYTF. CDR3 in DNA: TGTGCCAGCAGCTTAGGGACAGCGGTTAACTATGGCTACACCTTC.

This chain connects TRBV27 to TRBJ2-1; TRBD1 agrees at 8 bases. V was pared by 9 bases and J by 1 base, with 14 bases of the junction left unmatched. Germline V gene sequence: CDR1 MNHEY, CDR2 SMNVEV (reference sequence). The CDR3 covers 17 residues. CDR3 amino acids: CARWTGRNEKSYNEQFF. The CDR3 nucleotides are TGTGCCAGATGGACAGGGAGGAATGAAAAGTCCTACAATGAGCAGTTCTTC.

The V and J genes are TRBV5-1 and TRBJ1-6, with 7 bases matching TRBD1. There are 15 residues in the CDR3. The ends lost 3 bases at V and 7 bases at J; junction bases unmatched: 7. The germline CDR1 and CDR2 sequences are SGHRS and YFSETQ. The CDR3 loop reads CASSSPGQLNSPLHF. The DNA of the CDR3 is TGCGCCAGCAGCTCTCCGGGACAGCTAAATTCACCCCTCCACTTT.

This clone turned up a few times. The rearrangement joins TRBV3-1 (or the pseudogene TRBV3-2) to TRBJ2-1; D call uncertain. The V end lost 3 bases, the J end lost 3 bases, and 3 bases lay between the germline ends. From germline, CDR1 is LGHDT and CDR2 YNNKEL (reference sequence). The CDR3 extends over 12 amino acids. The CDR3 DNA sequence: TGTGCCAGCAGCCAGATCTACAATGAGCAGTTCTTC. The encoded protein is CASSQIYNEQFF.

The rearrangement uses TRBV19 and TRBJ2-2, with 9 bases matching TRBD2. Germline trimming cut 7 bases from V and 7 bases from J; bases unmatched to any gene: 7. The CDR3 totals 14 residues. Germline V gene sequence: CDR1 LNHDA, CDR2 SQIVND (reference sequence). In DNA, the CDR3 is TGTGCCAGTAAAGCGGGAGGAATCGGCGGGGAGCTGTTTTTT. This codes for CASKAGGIGGELFF.

J is TRBJ2-7 and V is TRBV5-1; 7 bases map to TRBD1. The germline gives CDR1 SGHRS, CDR2 YFSETQ. The CDR3 consists of 14 residues. V was pared by 4 bases and J by 0 bases, with 4 bases of the junction left unmatched. The DNA of the CDR3 is TGCGCCAGCAGCCCAAGGGACAGCTCCTACGAGCAGTACTTC. This gives the protein CASSPRDSSYEQYF.

V gene TRBV7-6 combines with J gene TRBJ2-2; D unclear. This CDR3 contains 14 residues. Germline loops: CDR1 SGHVS, CDR2 FNYEAQ. The germline V and J ends were trimmed by 1 base and 8 bases, with 11 bases remaining between them. The CDR3 loop is CASSLDAFLGELFF. DNA of the CDR3: TGTGCCAGCAGCTTAGATGCGTTTTTAGGGGAGCTGTTTTTT. The variable domain in full, completed from reference TRBV7-6 and TRBJ2-2, reads GAGVSQSPRYKVTKRGQDVALRCDPISGHVSLYWYRQALGQGPEFLTYFNYEAQQDKSGLPNDRFSAERPEGSISTLTIQRTEQRDSAMYRCASSLDAFLGELFFGEGSRLTVL.

J is TRBJ2-3 and V is TRBV6-4; TRBD2 might be the D (6 bases). The V and J ends lost 3 bases and 0 bases respectively, with 10 bases between them. Germline V CDR1 and CDR2: MRHNA, SNTAGT. The CDR3 length is 15 residues. The DNA of the CDR3 is TGTGCCAGCAGTGAGGAGGGCCTTAGCACAGATACGCAGTATTTT. This sequence encodes CASSEEGLSTDTQYF.

CDR3 in amino acids: CASSLRHTTRGRTYGYTF. The CDR3 DNA follows: TGTGCCAGCAGCTTGAGACATACAACTCGGGGTAGAACCTATGGCTACACCTTC. This chain links TRBV5-6 with TRBJ1-2; D not resolved. Trimming left V 1 base short and J 4 bases short, with 23 bases between. The CDR3 loop spans 18 amino acids. Germline CDR1 is SGHDT and CDR2 is YYEEEE. Looking up the rest from reference TRBV5-6 and TRBJ1-2 gives the full variable domain: DAGVTQSPTHLIKTRGQQVTLRCSPKSGHDTVSWYQQALGQGPQFIFQYYEEEERQRGNFPDRFSGHQFPNYSSELNVNALLLGDSALYLCASSLRHTTRGRTYGYTFGSGTRLTVV.

The J gene is TRBJ2-7, the V gene TRBV3-1 (or the pseudogene TRBV3-2), with D possibly being TRBD2 (6 bases). The CDR3 totals 13 residues. V was shortened by 4 bases and J by 6 bases, with 13 bases between the two germline ends. Germline CDR1 is LGHDT and CDR2 is YNNKEL (reference sequence). The CDR3 sequence: CASSRGTLSEQYF. CDR3 nucleotides: TGTGCCAGCAGCCGCGGGACTCTCTCCGAGCAGTACTTC.